This T cell receptor beta chain was recovered during a study of T cell changes during pregnancy in multiple sclerosis. Trimming took off 1 base at V and 5 bases at J, with 13 bases between the two ends. The CDR3 is 15 amino acids. CDR1 and CDR2 from the germline V gene are SGHKS and YYEKEE (reference sequence). The repertoire was sequenced with immunoSEQ multiplex PCR; TCRdb's copy has only in-frame clones and lacks some. The table has roughly 84,000 clones, approximately 92% seen once; the top ten hold 1.3% to 1.5%. This clone showed up just once. The clonotype originates from a female donor in good health, enrolled as a control in a pregnancy study. This rearrangement joins TRBV5-5 to TRBJ1-5; D is uncertain. The sequencing used peripheral blood, collected in the third trimester of pregnancy. The CDR3, as DNA: TGTGCCAGCAGCTTGATGACGGGGTTTGATCAGCCCCAGCATTTT. Protein sequence: CASSLMTGFDQPQHF.